This TCR beta chain was obtained from a study of blood T cells in healthy people across ages. Overall study results and limits: The donors' CMV status was not determined, possibly confounding changes in expanded clonotypes.

Donors ranged from roughly 6 to 100 years old and were healthy Caucasians in Russia. In the case of this clonotype: Antigen specificity is unknown.

Using a J-beta primer mix together with a sample-barcoded 5' primer, a second PCR was run for roughly 7 to 12 cycles. A template-switch adaptor that had 12 random nucleotides put a tag on each cDNA molecule. From the 5' RACE reads, TCRdb called clonotypes with MiXCR, one entry per CDR3 protein. In the table there are 700,000 to 900,000 distinct CDR3 sequences, 40% to 65% of which are singletons. Trimming removed 2 bases at V and 3 bases at J, with 10 bases between. The CDR3 runs to 15 residues. The sequenced material came from blood. The chain joins TRBV12-3 or TRBV12-4 to TRBJ2-2; a possible D gene is TRBD2 (6 bases). The clonotype originates from a man older than 75 in good health. The CDR3 coding sequence is TGTGCCAGCAGTTTAATGGGGGGACACACCGGGGAGCTGTTTTTT. Its protein product is CASSLMGGHTGELFF.